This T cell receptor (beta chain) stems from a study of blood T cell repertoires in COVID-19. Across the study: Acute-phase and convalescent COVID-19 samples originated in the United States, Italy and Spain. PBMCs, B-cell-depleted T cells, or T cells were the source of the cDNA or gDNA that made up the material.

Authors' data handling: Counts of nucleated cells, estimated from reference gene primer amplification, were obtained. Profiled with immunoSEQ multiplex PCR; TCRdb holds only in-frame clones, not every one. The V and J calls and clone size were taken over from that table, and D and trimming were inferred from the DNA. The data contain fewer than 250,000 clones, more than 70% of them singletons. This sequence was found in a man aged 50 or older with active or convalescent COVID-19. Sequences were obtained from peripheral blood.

The CDR3 DNA reads as TGTGCCAGTGCCCCCGGGACAACTGCCTCTGGAAACACCATATATTTT. This translates into CASAPGTTASGNTIYF. The gene calls are TRBV9 and TRBJ1-3, with a possible D match to TRBD1 (6 bases). The germline V gene encodes CDR1 SGDLS and CDR2 YYNGEE. The germline V and J ends were trimmed by 8 bases and 0 bases, with 18 bases remaining between them. The CDR3 totals 16 residues. Supplemented by reference TRBV9 and TRBJ1-3, the full variable domain reads DSGVTQTPKHLITATGQRVTLRCSPRSGDLSVYWYQQSLDQGLQFLIQYYNGEERAKGNILERFSAQQFPDLHSELNLSSLELGDSALYFCASAPGTTASGNTIYFGEGSWLTVV.